A single sample gave rise to the 24 T cell receptor beta chains below, sequenced in a study of breast tumors, draining lymph nodes, adjacent tissues. The lymph nodes were axillary draining lymph nodes from breast cancer patients. TCRdb re-called the multiplex PCR reads with MiXCR, one entry per CDR3 protein. Seen here are 170,000 or so distinct CDR3 sequences, about 33% observed once, and the top ten hold around 4.5%. Material for sequencing was axillary lymph node tissue. These receptors originate from a female donor with breast cancer. Some clones in this sample may be carry-over from other donors' samples.

Ten or more counts support this clonotype. This chain uses TRBV7-2 with TRBJ1-5; perhaps TRBD1 as D (5 bases). The CDR3 extends over 14 amino acids. V dropped 2 bases and J dropped 7 bases, with 12 bases sitting between them. CDR1 SGHTA and CDR2 FQGNSA come from the germline V gene. CDR3 sequence: CASSLSPGLQPQHF. In DNA form, the CDR3 reads TGTGCCAGCAGCTTATCCCCAGGGCTGCAGCCCCAGCATTTT.

This clonotype came up a few times. Just one base apart from a much larger clone, this may be a read error. The rearrangement joins TRBV13 to TRBJ1-6, with 11 bases aligning to TRBD1. The V segment lost 4 bases and the J segment 9 bases; nucleotides outside the gene matches: 5. CDR1 and CDR2 (germline): PRHDT, FYEKMQ (reference sequence). The CDR3 covers 15 residues. CDR3 amino acids: CASSSRTGGSSPLHF. In DNA, the CDR3 is TGTGCCAGCAGCTCGCGGACAGGGGGCAGTTCACCCCTCCACTTT.

The CDR3: CASSLSHRRNSPLHF. The CDR3 coding sequence is TGTGCCAGCAGCTTATCGCACCGACGGAATTCACCCCTCCACTTT. The chain links TRBV7-9 to TRBJ1-6; D remains unclear. V was shortened by 2 bases and J by 7 bases, with 12 bases between the two germline ends. Germline-derived CDR1 and CDR2 are SEHNR and FQNEAQ (reference sequence). The CDR3 is made up of 15 amino acids. Based on the CDR3 plus reference TRBV7-9 and TRBJ1-6, the full variable domain is DTGVSQNPRHKITKRGQNVTFRCDPISEHNRLYWYRQTLGQGPEFLTYFQNEAQLEKSRLLSDRFSAERPKGSFSTLEIQRTEQGDSAMYLCASSLSHRRNSPLHFGNGTRLTVT.

This sequence joins TRBV27 and TRBJ1-5; D uncertain. The CDR3 has 13 residues. The V end was cut by 6 bases, the J end by 7 bases, with 13 bases between. Germline CDR1 is MNHEY and CDR2 is SMNVEV (reference sequence). For the CDR3, the DNA is TGTGCCAGCAGATCTATCGGTGAGCAGCCCCAGCATTTT. This translates into CASRSIGEQPQHF.

Concerning this clonotype itself: The junction shows a germline mismatch at one end, possibly a read error. The V and J genes are TRBV7-8 and TRBJ1-3; D call uncertain. CDR1 SGHVS and CDR2 FQNEAQ come from the germline V gene. This CDR3 has 14 amino acids. The CDR3 here is CASSFSYTRNIIYF. The CDR3, as DNA: TGTGCCAGCAGCTTTAGTTACACGCGGAACATCATATATTTT.

This clonotype was detected ten times or more. The CDR3 here is CASSELAGGRNEQFF. CDR3 nucleotide sequence: TGTGCCAGCAGCGAACTAGCGGGAGGAAGGAATGAGCAGTTCTTC. The chain carries TRBV5-8 and TRBJ2-1, with 12 positions matching TRBD2. With V trimmed by 4 bases and J by 7 bases, 6 bases remained unmatched. The CDR3 consists of 15 residues. The germline gives CDR1 SGHTS, CDR2 YDEGEE.

This clonotype was counted at least ten times. The gene calls are TRBV13 and TRBJ2-3; D remains unclear. From germline, CDR1 is PRHDT and CDR2 FYEKMQ (reference sequence). CDR3 size: 13 residues. The V end lost 0 bases, the J end lost 6 bases, and 7 bases lay between the germline ends. The chain's CDR3 is CASSLGLIDTQYF. The DNA of the CDR3 is TGTGCCAGCAGCTTAGGCCTCATCGATACGCAGTATTTT.

This clonotype was detected ten times or more. This chain connects TRBV7-8 to TRBJ2-7, with 9 bases identical to TRBD1. Looked up from germline, CDR1 is SGHVS and CDR2 is FQNEAQ. Losses at the gene ends were 4 bases for V and 4 bases for J; bases not matched to a gene: 17. This CDR3 is built from 18 residues. The CDR3 DNA is TGTGCCAGCAGCTCCGGGACAGGGTTAGGGATTGGGGATTACGAGCAGTACTTC. Translated, it gives CASSSGTGLGIGDYEQYF. Drawing the rest from reference TRBV7-8 and TRBJ2-7, the complete variable domain is GAGVSQSPRYKVAKRGQDVALRCDPISGHVSLFWYQQALGQGPEFLTYFQNEAQLDKSGLPSDRFFAERPEGSVSTLKIQRTQQEDSAVYLCASSSGTGLGIGDYEQYFGPGTRLTVT.

Remarks on this clonotype: No conserved phenylalanine or tryptophan is present at the end of the CDR3, so a read error is the likely explanation. This chain uses TRBV9 with TRBJ2-7; D possibly corresponds to TRBD2 (6 bases). The germline CDR1 and CDR2 sequences are SGDLS and YYNGEE. This CDR3 contains 14 residues. The CDR3 DNA reads as TGTGCCAGCAGTGTAGCGGACGGATCCTACGAGCAGTACCTC. Translating it yields CASSVADGSYEQYL.

This clonotype appeared a few times. The chain employs TRBV27 and TRBJ2-7, with 9 bases lining up with TRBD1. Germline CDR1 is MNHEY and CDR2 is SMNVEV (reference sequence). This CDR3 comprises 15 residues. V trimming: 5 bases; J trimming: 2 bases; junction bases outside the gene matches: 7. For the CDR3, the DNA is TGTGCCAGCAGTCCCAAGGGACAGGGACCCTACGAGCAGTACTTC. This codes for CASSPKGQGPYEQYF.

The V gene is TRBV5-5, the J gene TRBJ1-2, with 7 bases fitting TRBD1. CDR1 is SGHKS and CDR2 is YYEKEE in the germline V gene (reference sequence). CDR3 size: 14 residues. Germline trimming cut 4 bases from V and 8 bases from J; bases unmatched to any gene: 11. The CDR3 nucleotides read TGTGCCAGCAGCCCCCACTTACCAGGGGGGGGCTACACCTTC. This translates into CASSPHLPGGGYTF.

This clonotype was seen many times. V and J are TRBV4-1 and TRBJ2-3, with D uncertain. There are 13 residues in the CDR3. Germline-derived CDR1 and CDR2 are MGHRA and YSYEKL. Trimming cost V 3 bases and J 4 bases, with 8 bases left between them. In nucleotides, the CDR3 is TGCGCCAGCAGCCACCCACCGCCAGATACGCAGTATTTT. It translates to CASSHPPPDTQYF.

This clonotype was detected many times. The chain is built from TRBV25-1 and TRBJ2-7; 8 nucleotides line up with TRBD2. The CDR3 has 15 residues. V was clipped by 7 bases and J by 2 bases; unmatched bases: 10. The germline V gene encodes CDR1 MGHDK and CDR2 SYGVNS. The DNA of the CDR3 is TGTGCCAGCACTTCCTCTCGGGAGGGCCCCTACGAGCAGTACTTC. Translating gives CASTSSREGPYEQYF.

This clonotype was seen many times. The chain joins TRBV11-2 to TRBJ1-2; the D is unclear. V shed 4 bases and J shed 7 bases, with 22 bases lying between them. The CDR3 has 16 residues. Germline V gene data show CDR1 as SGHAT and CDR2 as FQNNGV. This chain's CDR3 is CASSSGPARGGPGYTF. Written as DNA, the CDR3 is TGTGCCAGCAGCTCCGGCCCCGCCCGAGGCGGCCCTGGCTACACCTTC.

Turning to this clonotype: At one end the junction does not follow the germline gene, possibly because of a read error. This chain links TRBV15 with TRBJ1-6; no clear D. The V gene's germline CDR1 is LNHNV and CDR2 YYDKDF (reference sequence). This CDR3 comprises 20 residues. CDR3 DNA sequence: TGTGCCACCGGCAGAGAGGGAGTCCACGGCACGGCCTACTTTAATTCACCCCTCCACTTT. Encoded protein: CATGREGVHGTAYFNSPLHF.

About this clonotype itself: Being one base from a much bigger clone, this may be a read error. The J gene is TRBJ2-3, the V gene TRBV7-9; the D gene could be TRBD1 or TRBD2 (5 bases each). V gave up 5 bases and J gave up 2 bases, with 20 bases separating them. Germline CDR1 reads SEHNR; CDR2 reads FQNEAQ (reference sequence). The CDR3 consists of 17 residues. CDR3: CASSQGGVEGLTDTQYF. The CDR3 DNA follows: TGTGCCAGCAGCCAAGGTGGTGTCGAGGGGCTCACAGATACGCAGTATTTT.

This clonotype was seen at least ten times. This chain connects TRBV20-1 to TRBJ2-7; the match to TRBD2 covers 7 bases. Germline loops: CDR1 DFQATT, CDR2 SNEGSKA (reference sequence). The V gene end was trimmed by 1 base and the J gene end by 3 bases; junction bases not matched to a gene: 3. The CDR3 is 13 residues long. DNA of the CDR3: TGCAGTGCTAGAGTGGGAGGGAGCTACGAGCAGTACTTC. It encodes CSARVGGSYEQYF.

This clonotype appeared many times. The gene calls are TRBV6-5 and TRBJ1-2, with D possibly TRBD1 on 5 matching bases. Trimming took 2 bases from V and 7 from J, leaving 14 bases between them. The length of the CDR3 is 14 residues. Germline lookup yields CDR1 MNHEY and CDR2 SVGAGI. As DNA, the CDR3 is TGTGCCAGCAGTTACGCACAGGCCCGGGTTGGCTACACCTTC. Protein: CASSYAQARVGYTF.

The sample holds many counts of this clonotype. The gene calls are TRBV7-2 and TRBJ1-4, with D possibly TRBD1 on 5 matching bases. The V gene lost 4 bases and the J gene lost 8 bases, with 14 bases spanning the gap. Per germline, CDR1 SGHTA and CDR2 FQGNSA. CDR3 length: 14 residues. The CDR3 DNA follows: TGTGCCAGCAGCTCGATGGGGGTGAACGAAAAACTGTTTTTT. Its translation: CASSSMGVNEKLFF.

To note about this clonotype: Without the conserved terminal phenylalanine or tryptophan, this CDR3 likely stems from a read error. This chain joins TRBV7-7 and TRBJ2-5, with 7 bases that match TRBD2. Germline V CDR1 and CDR2: SSHAT, FNYEAQ (reference sequence). The CDR3 totals 15 residues. CDR3 nucleotide sequence: TGTGCTAGCAGCGAGTATGCGGGGGTGGTAGAGACCCAGTACCTC. Residues: CASSEYAGVVETQYL.

At least ten counts were recorded for this clonotype. This chain links TRBV4-2 with TRBJ2-1; TRBD2 aligns across 9 bases. Germline CDR1 reads LGHNA; CDR2 reads YNFKEQ. The J segment lost 7 bases and the V segment lost 5 bases, leaving 15 bases of the junction unmatched. This CDR3 spans 17 amino acids. Here the CDR3 reads CASSEALRAGGWNEQFF. For the CDR3, the DNA is TGTGCCAGCAGCGAAGCCCTTAGAGCGGGGGGTTGGAATGAGCAGTTCTTC.

Comments on this clonotype: This likely comes from a read error, as the CDR3 has no conserved phenylalanine or tryptophan at its end. V usage is TRBV9 and J usage is TRBJ1-5; D not certain. CDR3 size: 16 residues. Trimming took 2 bases from V and 3 from J, leaving 15 bases between them. Per the germline V gene, CDR1 is SGDLS and CDR2 is YYNGEE. CDR3 in amino acids: CASSVRRIGINQPQHG. The CDR3 DNA sequence: TGTGCCAGCAGCGTTAGAAGGATAGGGATCAATCAGCCCCAGCATGGT.

Many counts were recorded for this clonotype. The chain uses TRBV30 and TRBJ2-2, with TRBD2 identical over 7 bases. The CDR3 is 14 amino acids. Germline V gene sequence: CDR1 GTSNPN, CDR2 SVGIG (reference sequence). The trim removed 5 bases at V and 2 bases at J, leaving 5 bases unmatched. This CDR3 is CAWHPGLNTGELFF. The CDR3 coding sequence is TGTGCCTGGCATCCGGGACTAAACACCGGGGAGCTGTTTTTT.

This clonotype was seen repeatedly, ten times or more. This chain joins TRBV5-4 and TRBJ1-6; 9 positions agree with TRBD1. The CDR3 consists of 15 residues. With 4 bases clipped from V and 9 bases from J, the junction kept 8 bases outside the gene matches. From germline, CDR1 is SGHNT and CDR2 YYREEE (reference sequence). Here the CDR3 DNA reads TGTGCCAGCAGCGACCGGACAGGGGTGACTTCACCCCTCCACTTT. Its protein is CASSDRTGVTSPLHF. The variable domain in full, completed from reference TRBV5-4 and TRBJ1-6, reads ETGVTQSPTHLIKTRGQQVTLRCSSQSGHNTVSWYQQALGQGPQFIFQYYREEENGRGNFPPRFSGLQFPNYSSELNVNALELDDSALYLCASSDRTGVTSPLHFGNGTRLTVT.